This T cell receptor (beta chain) was documented in a study of OX40 agonist ivuxolimab in advanced cancers. Study as a whole: Patients were treated with intravenous ivuxolimab, dosed at 0.01 to 10 mg/kg and infused every 2 weeks. Partial responses, seen in three patients, involved one hepatocellular carcinoma and two cutaneous melanomas.

This clone was detected only a few times. TCRdb keeps only in-frame clones here, not all; method: immunoSEQ multiplex PCR. Seen here are about 31,000 clones, more than 85% observed once, and the top ten hold more than 25%. Germline V lookup: CDR1 MNHEY, CDR2 SVGAGI. The CDR3 is 15 residues long. V dropped 0 bases and J dropped 4 bases, with 12 bases sitting between them. The starting material was CD4+ or CD8+ T cells sorted from blood, obtained in a trial of the OX40 agonist ivuxolimab. The chain combines TRBV6-5 with TRBJ1-2; D not resolved. The TCR sequence derives from an adult with an advanced solid tumor such as melanoma, head and neck, liver or kidney cancer. The CDR3 DNA reads as TGTGCCAGCAGTTACTCCCCCATTGACCGCTATGGCTACACCTTC. It translates to CASSYSPIDRYGYTF.